Each of the 15 T cell receptor beta chains below was sequenced from the same sample in a study of tumor and adjacent non-tumor tissue in lung cancer. A modified ARM-PCR protocol with three rounds of nested PCR amplified TCRbeta. MiXCR, run by TCRdb on the multiplex PCR reads, gives a single entry per CDR3 protein. The sample includes 78,000 or so distinct CDR3 sequences, 65% to 90% seen only once; the top ten take 13%. The template was RNA from unsorted bulk tissue. The sequenced sample was lung tumor tissue. All receptors derive from a woman between 45 and 65 years old with non-small cell lung cancer.

Concerning this clonotype: One end of the junction does not line up with germline, which may come from a read error. The genes are TRBV6-2 or TRBV6-3 and TRBJ2-5, with a tentative D call TRBD2 (5 bases). Germline V lookup: CDR1 MNHEY, CDR2 SVGEGT. The CDR3 extends over 15 amino acids. For the CDR3, the DNA is TGTGCCACCGAGACCCTTACCCGACCCGGGAAGACCCAATACTTC. Its translation: CATETLTRPGKTQYF.

As regards this clonotype: As the CDR3 is not closed by the conserved phenylalanine or tryptophan, this likely results from a read error. The rearrangement uses TRBV11-2 and TRBJ2-3, with 8 nucleotides matching TRBD2. The junction had 12 bases not matched to a gene; V was cut back by 3 bases and J by 4 bases. The CDR3 is made up of 17 amino acids. The germline V gene encodes CDR1 SGHAT and CDR2 FQNNGV. The CDR3 sequence is CASSLDPGTAGADTQYY. CDR3 sequence (DNA): TGTGCCAGCAGCTTGGACCCGGGAACAGCGGGAGCAGATACGCAGTATTAT.

As to this clonotype: The CDR3 end shows no conserved phenylalanine or tryptophan, and so a read error is likely. The chain links TRBV29-1 to TRBJ1-1, with a weak D call TRBD1 (6 bases). Trimming left V 7 bases short and J 7 bases short, with 16 bases between. The CDR3 runs to 12 residues. Per germline, CDR1 SQVTM and CDR2 ANQGSEA. The CDR3 coding sequence is TGCAGCGGCGAGAGGGGGTTGAGTGAAGCTTTCTAT. Translating it yields CSGERGLSEAFY.

Points on this clonotype: This likely comes from a read error, as the CDR3 has no conserved phenylalanine or tryptophan at its end. V usage is TRBV6-1 and J usage is TRBJ2-1, with no clear D. V was trimmed by 7 bases and J by 6 bases, leaving 13 bases between them. From germline, CDR1 is MNHNS and CDR2 SASEGT. This CDR3 is built from 13 residues. DNA for the CDR3: TGTGCCAGCATGACGGCGTATGGCAATGAGCAGTTCTCC. Protein: CASMTAYGNEQFS.

Comment on this clonotype: The conserved phenylalanine or tryptophan is not found at the CDR3 terminus, so this likely reflects a read error. The DNA is left out, because the CDR3 cannot be placed on it with certainty; the CDR3 is given as TCRdb lists it. The chain links TRBV12-3 or TRBV12-4 to TRBJ2-5; the table calls TRBD1, which could not be checked here. The CDR3 sequence runs 13 residues, both termini included. CDR3 amino acids: CASSLGGPETLYL.

The chain links TRBV20-1 to TRBJ1-5; 7 bases match TRBD1. The junction had 13 bases not matched to a gene; V was cut back by 6 bases and J by 2 bases. This CDR3 has 16 residues. Germline V lookup: CDR1 DFQATT, CDR2 SNEGSKA (reference sequence). The CDR3 nucleotides are TGCAGTGCCGCCCCCGCGAGGGGGCGGGGCAATCAGCCCCAGCATTTT. Translation: CSAAPARGRGNQPQHF.

With regard to this clonotype: A junction boundary mismatches the germline segment, possibly from a read error. The rearrangement joins TRBV11-2 to TRBJ1-4; D gene unclear. The CDR3 sequence is 13 residues long. From germline, CDR1 is SGHAT and CDR2 FQNNGV. The CDR3 nucleotides are TGCGCCAACAGCTTATCGGTCACGGGAAAACTTTTTTTT. Residues: CANSLSVTGKLFF.

As regards this clonotype: Relative to the germline gene, one junction end is altered; a read error may explain this. V usage is TRBV20-1 and J usage is TRBJ2-2; the D call may be TRBD1 or TRBD2 (6 bases each). Germline CDR1 is DFQATT and CDR2 is SNEGSKA (reference sequence). The CDR3 is 14 residues long. The DNA of the CDR3 is TGCAGTGCTGGAGTGGGGGGCAACACCGGGGAGCAGTTTTTT. Protein: CSAGVGGNTGEQFF.

Points on this clonotype: Relative to the germline gene, one junction end is altered; a read error may explain this. The rearrangement links TRBV4-1 to TRBJ2-1; 7 bases map to TRBD2. The CDR3 has 18 amino acids. Germline loops: CDR1 MGHRA, CDR2 YSYEKL. In DNA form, the CDR3 reads TGTGCCAGCAGCCAAGATAACGCGCGACAAGCGGGAAAGAGTGAGCAGTTCTTC. Translated, it gives CASSQDNARQAGKSEQFF.

On this clonotype itself: One end of the junction fails to match germline, which may point to a read error. This chain links TRBV20-1 with TRBJ2-7; a weak D match, TRBD2 (5 bases). The CDR3 sequence is 15 residues long. Germline-derived CDR1 and CDR2 are DFQATT and SNEGSKA (reference sequence). The CDR3 sequence is CSVRDPRGAGYEQYF. As DNA, the CDR3 is TGCAGTGTTAGAGATCCCCGGGGTGCGGGCTACGAGCAATACTTC.

This clonotype has ten or more counts. The chain links TRBV29-1 to TRBJ2-7; 10 nucleotides match TRBD2. The CDR3 sequence is 13 residues long. V trimming: 5 bases; J trimming: 4 bases; junction bases outside the gene matches: 5. Per germline, CDR1 SQVTM and CDR2 ANQGSEA. CDR3 sequence reads: CSVRTSGYYEQYF. For the CDR3, the DNA is TGCAGCGTTAGGACTAGCGGATATTACGAGCAGTACTTC.

This clonotype has only one observation. One junction end disagrees with the germline gene, perhaps due to a read error. This chain links TRBV20-1 with TRBJ2-7; 7 positions agree with TRBD2. This CDR3 contains 15 residues. CDR1 DFQATT and CDR2 SNEGSKA come from the germline V gene (reference sequence). DNA of the CDR3: TGCAGTGCTAGACTAGCGGCGTATAGCTCCTACAAGCAGTACTTC. As protein: CSARLAAYSSYKQYF.

Worth noting for this clonotype: At one end, the junction sequence differs from germline, possibly due to a read error. This CDR3 is CASSFGTSGSNVLIF. Written as DNA, the CDR3 is TGTGCCAGCAGCTTCGGGACTAGCGGGTCCAACGTGCTGATTTTC. V usage is TRBV7-8 and J usage is TRBJ2-6; TRBD2 matches at 12 bases. The CDR3 loop spans 15 amino acids. CDR1 and CDR2 (germline): SGHVS, FQNEAQ.

This clonotype was counted many times. The rearrangement links TRBV4-1 to TRBJ1-4; 8 bases line up with TRBD1. Germline trimming cut 4 bases from V and 3 bases from J; bases unmatched to any gene: 1. The germline gives CDR1 MGHRA, CDR2 YSYEKL. The CDR3 covers 14 residues. The CDR3 region has the DNA TGCGCCAGCAGCCGACAGGGGTCTAATGAAAAACTGTTTTTT. This gives the protein CASSRQGSNEKLFF.

The chain recombines TRBV29-1 with TRBJ2-3, with 7 bases aligning to TRBD1. CDR1 SQVTM and CDR2 ANQGSEA come from the germline V gene. This CDR3 is 13 amino acids long. The CDR3 loop is CTSTGSVANTQYF. DNA for the CDR3: TGCACCTCGACAGGGTCCGTCGCAAATACGCAGTATTTT.